This TCR beta chain emerged from a study of cytomegalovirus exposure and HLA in healthy donors. Across the study: Among about 179 million T cells, an earlier analysis found 120 million or so unique TCR beta sequences.

To note about this clone: What it binds is unknown.

Study conclusions and caveats: Information on immune exposure was restricted to one variable (CMV serostatus).

PCR employed 60 Vbeta and 13 Jbeta primers. TCRdb's table, derived via immunoSEQ multiplex PCR, lists solely in-frame clones and lacks some. Among about 120,000 clones listed, around 81% were seen once. The CDR3 has 16 residues. CDR1 LNHDA and CDR2 SQIVND come from the germline V gene (reference sequence). J was trimmed by 4 bases and V by 6 bases; bases with no gene match: 12. The TCR was taken from a woman aged 25 to 39 in good health and CMV-seronegative. The sample taken for sequencing was PBMCs. The genes are TRBV19 and TRBJ2-5, with 9 bases aligning to TRBD1. The CDR3 protein is CASSPSGQGFGETQYF. The CDR3 DNA is TGTGCCAGTAGCCCCTCGGGACAGGGCTTCGGAGAGACCCAGTACTTC.